This T cell receptor (beta chain) was sequenced during a study of beta chain features in type 1 diabetes. Trimming stripped 1 base from V and 3 bases from J, with 12 bases between. Germline V gives CDR1 MNHEY, CDR2 SVGAGI. The CDR3 has 15 amino acids. Study-wide results and caveats: Type 1 diabetes patients showed a moderate but significant shortening of TCRB CDR3s in all four CD4+ subsets. Equally in patients and controls, shorter templates might have been favored by PCR.

This clone appeared a few times. Its antigen is as yet unknown. The entirety of the isolated RNA underwent reverse transcription, so expressed TCRB transcripts were sequenced. Assay: immunoSEQ multiplex PCR; the TCRdb copy retains only in-frame clones and omits some. The repertoire holds fewer than 350,000 clones, with approximately 16% as singletons. The origin of this receptor is a man aged 18 to 35 with type 1 diabetes. The specimen sequenced was naive CD4+ T cells from blood. The chain links TRBV6-5 to TRBJ1-2; D possibly corresponds to TRBD1 (5 bases). As DNA, the CDR3 is TGTGCCAGCAGTTACTTTAGGGGTTTTGACTATGGCTACACCTTC. Translated: CASSYFRGFDYGYTF.